Each of the 15 T cell receptor beta chains below was sequenced from the same sample in a study of spatial heterogeneity in lung cancer. TCRdb called the 5' RACE reads again in MiXCR, with one record for every CDR3 protein. The sample shows around 70,000 distinct CDR3 sequences, over 7% of them seen only once. Time point of the sample: blood at routine non-recurrence follow-up after resection. The sample was PBMCs, taken at follow-up. The receptors come from a female donor with early-stage non-small cell lung cancer.

This clonotype was detected a few times. The chain employs TRBV20-1 and TRBJ2-1; tentative D call: TRBD1 (5 bases). Trimming removed 3 bases from V and 10 bases from J, with 13 bases in between. This CDR3 contains 12 residues. Germline V CDR1 and CDR2: DFQATT, SNEGSKA (reference sequence). CDR3 sequence reads: CSARMGRPEQFF. The CDR3 DNA reads as TGCAGTGCTAGGATGGGGCGGCCGGAGCAGTTCTTC.

This clonotype was counted many times. The chain couples TRBV12-3 or TRBV12-4 to TRBJ1-2; 7 nucleotides match TRBD1. The CDR3 is made up of 14 amino acids. V was clipped by 5 bases and J by 1 base; unmatched bases: 4. The CDR3 reads CASSLRDSNYGYTF. The CDR3 DNA follows: TGTGCCAGCAGTCTCCGGGACAGTAACTATGGCTACACCTTC.

This clonotype showed up many times. The V call is TRBV27, the J call TRBJ2-3; D unclear. The CDR3 runs 10 residues. The germline V gene has CDR1 MNHEY and CDR2 SMNVEV (reference sequence). The ends were cut back, 8 bases at V and 5 bases at J, with 5 bases in the middle. The CDR3 spells CASFGDTQYF. The CDR3, as DNA: TGTGCCAGCTTCGGAGATACGCAGTATTTT.

This clonotype appeared many times. This chain joins TRBV18 and TRBJ1-1, with D unresolved. CDR3 length: 11 residues. V lost 6 bases and J lost 6, with 8 bases in between. Germline CDR1 is KGHSH and CDR2 is LQKENI. CDR3 residues: CASSVGAEAFF. The CDR3, as DNA: TGTGCCAGCTCCGTCGGGGCTGAAGCTTTCTTT.

In its sample, this clonotype was seen many times. The chain carries TRBV6-1 and TRBJ2-7; 11 bases map to TRBD2. This CDR3 has 14 residues. The ends lost 6 bases at V and 3 bases at J; junction bases unmatched: 4. Germline assignment: CDR1 MNHNS and CDR2 SASEGT. The CDR3 DNA sequence: TGTGCCAGCAGGACTAGCGGGACATACTACGAGCAGTACTTC. Translation: CASRTSGTYYEQYF.

This clonotype turned up a few times. The chain has TRBV7-3 and TRBJ2-3, with D possibly being TRBD2 (6 bases). Germline CDR1 reads SGHTA; CDR2 reads FQGTGA. The CDR3 covers 16 residues. With 3 bases removed from V and 0 bases from J, the gap between germline ends came to 13 bases. The chain's CDR3 is CASSFQGGTSTDTQYF. The CDR3 nucleotides are TGTGCCAGCAGCTTTCAGGGCGGGACCAGCACAGATACGCAGTATTTT.

This clonotype was detected ten times or more. V and J are TRBV5-1 and TRBJ2-1; D is unclear. Trimming took off 0 bases at V and 0 bases at J, with 7 bases between the two ends. The CDR3 contains 15 residues. CDR1 and CDR2 (germline): SGHRS, YFSETQ. The CDR3 DNA follows: TGCGCCAGCAGCTTGGATGTATTCTCCTACAATGAGCAGTTCTTC. Residues: CASSLDVFSYNEQFF.

This clonotype was found many times. The J gene is TRBJ2-3, the V gene TRBV9; possibly TRBD2 for D (5 bases). Trimming removed 0 bases from V and 1 base from J, with 12 bases in between. The CDR3 runs to 16 residues. CDR1 is SGDLS and CDR2 is YYNGEE in the germline V gene. The CDR3 DNA sequence: TGTGCCAGCAGCGTAGTCGAGGGAGAGGGCACAGATACGCAGTATTTT. Protein product: CASSVVEGEGTDTQYF. Full variable domain (missing parts from reference TRBV9 and TRBJ2-3): DSGVTQTPKHLITATGQRVTLRCSPRSGDLSVYWYQQSLDQGLQFLIQYYNGEERAKGNILERFSAQQFPDLHSELNLSSLELGDSALYFCASSVVEGEGTDTQYFGPGTRLTVL.

The table lists this clonotype with many counts. The genes are TRBV11-2 and TRBJ1-1; D is uncertain. Germline V lookup: CDR1 SGHAT, CDR2 FQNNGV. Trimming left V 1 base short and J 0 bases short, with 3 bases between. This CDR3 is 13 amino acids long. As DNA, the CDR3 is TGTGCCAGCAGCTTAGTTGTGAACACTGAAGCTTTCTTT. This gives the protein CASSLVVNTEAFF.

This clonotype was detected a few times. The genes are TRBV10-3 and TRBJ2-3; TRBD1 matches 9 bases. CDR3 length: 18 amino acids. CDR1 and CDR2 (germline): ENHRY, SYGVKD. J lost 0 bases, V lost 4 bases, and 11 bases had no gene match. The CDR3 DNA is TGTGCCATCAGTGCTACAGGGGGCTCTCCCTCTAGCACAGATACGCAGTATTTT. This encodes CAISATGGSPSSTDTQYF.

The table lists this clonotype with a few counts. The chain combines TRBV19 with TRBJ1-5, with a possible D match to TRBD1 (6 bases). With 10 bases removed from V and 2 bases from J, the gap between germline ends came to 27 bases. Per germline, CDR1 LNHDA and CDR2 SQIVND (reference sequence). This CDR3 region has 18 residues. The DNA for the CDR3 is TGTGCCACCATCCAGAGGGATCGCGCCAGGGGTGGCAATCAGCCCCAGCATTTT. Residues: CATIQRDRARGGNQPQHF.

The chain uses TRBV30 and TRBJ1-2, with D possibly being TRBD1 (5 bases). This CDR3 has 15 amino acids. Germline V CDR1 and CDR2: GTSNPN, SVGIG (reference sequence). V gave up 5 bases and J gave up 4 bases, with 20 bases separating them. The CDR3 spells CAWGPPGRILYGYTF. CDR3 nucleotide sequence: TGTGCCTGGGGGCCGCCGGGACGGATTCTCTATGGCTACACCTTC.

This clonotype was found a few times. The chain links TRBV5-1 to TRBJ2-2; TRBD1 might be the D (6 bases). This CDR3 has 14 residues. CDR1 is SGHRS and CDR2 is YFSETQ in the germline V gene. Trimming took 0 bases from V and 6 from J, leaving 9 bases between them. The CDR3 is CASSLVQGAGELFF. For the CDR3, the DNA is TGCGCCAGCAGCTTGGTACAGGGAGCCGGGGAGCTGTTTTTT.

The chain combines TRBV7-9 with TRBJ1-1; tentatively, D is TRBD1 (6 bases). The CDR3 contains 14 residues. Germline V gene lookup returns CDR1 SEHNR and CDR2 FQNEAQ (reference sequence). The V end lost 2 bases, the J end lost 11 bases, and 18 bases lay between the germline ends. The DNA of the CDR3 is TGTGCCAGCAGCTTAAAGTCGGGACAAACTAGGGCTTTCTTT. Residues: CASSLKSGQTRAFF.

This clonotype was observed at least ten times. This chain connects TRBV3-1 to TRBJ1-3; the D is unclear. CDR3 length: 14 residues. V was trimmed by 4 bases and J by 4 bases, leaving 11 bases between them. Germline values: CDR1 LGHDT, CDR2 YNNKEL (reference sequence). DNA for the CDR3: TGTGCCAGCAGCCGGGCCCGATCCGGAAACACCATATATTTT. It is translated as CASSRARSGNTIYF.